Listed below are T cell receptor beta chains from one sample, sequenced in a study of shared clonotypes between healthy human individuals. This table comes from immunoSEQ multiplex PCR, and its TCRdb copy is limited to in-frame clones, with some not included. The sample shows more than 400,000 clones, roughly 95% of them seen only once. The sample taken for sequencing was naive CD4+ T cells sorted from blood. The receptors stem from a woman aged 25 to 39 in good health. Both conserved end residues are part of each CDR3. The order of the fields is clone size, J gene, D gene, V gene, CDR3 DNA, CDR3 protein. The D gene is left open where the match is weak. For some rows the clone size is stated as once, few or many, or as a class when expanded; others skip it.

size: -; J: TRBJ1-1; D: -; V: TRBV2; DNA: TGTGCCAGCACTGCCCGTATAAGGATGAACACTGAAGCTTTCTTT; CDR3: CASTARIRMNTEAFF
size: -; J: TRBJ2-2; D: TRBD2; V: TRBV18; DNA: TGTGCCAGCTCACCAATCAGCGGGAGAAACACCGGGGAGCTGTTTTTT; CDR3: CASSPISGRNTGELFF
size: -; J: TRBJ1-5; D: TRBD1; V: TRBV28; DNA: TGTGCCAGCAGGTGGGTACAGGGGTCAAACGCGCAGCCCCAGCATTTT; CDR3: CASRWVQGSNAQPQHF
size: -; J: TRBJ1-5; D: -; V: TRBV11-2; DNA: TGTGCCAGCAGCTTAACCAGCAATCAGCCCCAGCATTTT; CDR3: CASSLTSNQPQHF
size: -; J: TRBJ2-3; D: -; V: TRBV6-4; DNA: TGTGCCAGCAGTCCCGAGTCAGGGACCACAGATACGCAGTATTTT; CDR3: CASSPESGTTDTQYF
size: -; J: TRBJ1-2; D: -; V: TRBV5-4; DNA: TGTGCCAGCAGCTTGGGTGCCTCGATGCACTTC; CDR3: CASSLGASMHF
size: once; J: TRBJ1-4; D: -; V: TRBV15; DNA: TGTGCCACCAGCCGCTCAGGCGCAACTAATGAAAAACTGTTTTTT; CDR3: CATSRSGATNEKLFF
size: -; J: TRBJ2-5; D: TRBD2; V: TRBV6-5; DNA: TGTGCCAGCAGTGGACTAGCAGTCGAGACCCAGTACTTC; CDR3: CASSGLAVETQYF
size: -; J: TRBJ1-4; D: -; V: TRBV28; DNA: TGTGCCAGCAGTTTGTACAGCAGGAGGGAAAAACTGTTTTTT; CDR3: CASSLYSRREKLFF
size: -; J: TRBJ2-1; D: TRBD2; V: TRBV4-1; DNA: TGCGCCAGCAGCCAAGATCGATTAGCGGGAACGAATGAGCAGTTCTTC; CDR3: CASSQDRLAGTNEQFF
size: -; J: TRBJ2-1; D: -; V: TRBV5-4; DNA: TGTGCCAGCAGCCCGGGCGGTCAGAGCTCCTACAATGAGCAGTTCTTC; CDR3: CASSPGGQSSYNEQFF
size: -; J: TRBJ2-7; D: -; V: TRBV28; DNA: TGTGCCAGCAGTGCTCTGACCGTCCCCTACGAGCAGTACTTC; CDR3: CASSALTVPYEQYF
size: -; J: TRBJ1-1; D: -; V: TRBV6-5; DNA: TGTGCCAGCAGTTACTCGGCTGTAGGAACTGAAGCTTTCTTT; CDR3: CASSYSAVGTEAFF
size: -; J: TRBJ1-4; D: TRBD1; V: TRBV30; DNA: TGTGCCTGGAGCCCCAGGATAGGGACAGTGTATGAAAAACTGTTTTTT; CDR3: CAWSPRIGTVYEKLFF
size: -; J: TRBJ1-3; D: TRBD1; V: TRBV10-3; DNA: TGTGCCATCAGGACGACAGGGGCCCCTGGAAACACCATATATTTT; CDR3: CAIRTTGAPGNTIYF
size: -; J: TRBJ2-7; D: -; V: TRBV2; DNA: TGTGCCAGCAGTGAAGCGCCGGTCTACGAGCAGTACTTC; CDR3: CASSEAPVYEQYF
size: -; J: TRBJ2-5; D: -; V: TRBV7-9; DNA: TGTGCCAGCAGCTTAGGGAACGAAGAGACCCAGTACTTC; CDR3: CASSLGNEETQYF
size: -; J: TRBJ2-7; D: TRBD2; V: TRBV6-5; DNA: TGTGCCAGCAGTTACTCAGCGGGAGCCCCCTACGAGCAGTACTTC; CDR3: CASSYSAGAPYEQYF
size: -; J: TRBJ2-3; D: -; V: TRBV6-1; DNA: TGTGCCAGCAGTGAACACCCTACGCAGTATTTT; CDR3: CASSEHPTQYF
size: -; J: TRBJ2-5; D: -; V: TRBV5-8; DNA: TGTGCCAGCAGTCGATCCGGGCCCCCGGGGACCCAGTACTTC; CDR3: CASSRSGPPGTQYF
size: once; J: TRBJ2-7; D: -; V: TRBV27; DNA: TGTGCCCCAGCCGATGACCCACCCTACGAGCAGTACTTC; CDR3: CAPADDPPYEQYF
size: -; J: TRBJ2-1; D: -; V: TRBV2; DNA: TGTGCCAGCGACTCCACCCTGAGGCAGTTCTTC; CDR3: CASDSTLRQFF
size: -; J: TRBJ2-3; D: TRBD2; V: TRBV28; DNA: TGTGCCAGCAGCTATCTAGCGGGAGTTTTCCGGGGCACAGATACGCAGTATTTT; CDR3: CASSYLAGVFRGTDTQYF
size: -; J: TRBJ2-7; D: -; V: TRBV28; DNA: TGTGCCAGCAGTTCCCACCTAGGGGTTTCCTACGAGCAGTACTTC; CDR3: CASSSHLGVSYEQYF
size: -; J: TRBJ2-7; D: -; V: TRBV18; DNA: TGTGCCAGCTCACCAACAGGGTACGAGCAGTACTTC; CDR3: CASSPTGYEQYF
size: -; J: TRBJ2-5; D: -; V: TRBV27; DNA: TGTGCCAGTTCCTCCGGACGACAGGGCGGGGGGGAGACCCAGTACTTC; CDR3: CASSSGRQGGGETQYF
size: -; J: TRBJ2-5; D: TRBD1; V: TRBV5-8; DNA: TGTGCCAGCAGGTTACCTACAGGGGGCCAAGAGACCCAGTACTTC; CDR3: CASRLPTGGQETQYF
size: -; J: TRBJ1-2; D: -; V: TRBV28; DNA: TGTGCCAGCAGCCCCCGGACAACAAAAAGGGGCTACACCTTC; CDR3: CASSPRTTKRGYTF
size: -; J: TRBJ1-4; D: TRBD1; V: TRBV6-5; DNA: TGTGCCAGCAGTTACAGCAGGGGGCAAGAAAAACTGTTTTTT; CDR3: CASSYSRGQEKLFF
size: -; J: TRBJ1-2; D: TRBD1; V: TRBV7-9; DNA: TGTGCCAGCAGCTTGTCTGGCAGGGGGCCTTATGGCTACACCTTC; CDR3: CASSLSGRGPYGYTF
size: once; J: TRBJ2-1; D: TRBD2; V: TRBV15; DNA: TGTGCCACCAGCAGAGACAAGCTAGCGGGAGGTGAGCAGTTCTTC; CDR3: CATSRDKLAGGEQFF
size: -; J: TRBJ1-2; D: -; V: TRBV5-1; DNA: TGCGCCAGCAGCTTGGTAGGGGACCCTAGAGAGGACGTTAACTATGGCTACACCTTC; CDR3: CASSLVGDPREDVNYGYTF
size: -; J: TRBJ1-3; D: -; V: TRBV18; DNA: TGTGCCAGCTCCCGACAGGAGTTAAACACCATATATTTT; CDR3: CASSRQELNTIYF
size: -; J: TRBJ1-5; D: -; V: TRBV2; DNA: TGTGCCAGCAGTGATCTAGGTAGGGATCAGCCCCAGCATTTT; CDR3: CASSDLGRDQPQHF
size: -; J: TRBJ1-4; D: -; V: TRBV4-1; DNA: TGCGCCAGCAGCCACCCTGGGGGCGAAGAAAAACTGTTTTTT; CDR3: CASSHPGGEEKLFF